Sequencing of this TCR beta chain was carried out in a study of Graves' ophthalmopathy and Graves' hyperthyroidism. Amplification of TCR beta CDR3 regions used RNA transcripts. HTBI-primed first-round RT-PCR preceded second-round multiplex PCR. Via MiXCR, TCRdb re-called the multiplex PCR reads, giving one row per CDR3 protein. The data hold roughly 350,000 distinct CDR3 sequences, with approximately 17% observed a single time. This clonotype has ten or more counts. Sequencing was performed on peripheral blood. The origin of this receptor is an adult woman with stable Graves' hyperthyroidism.

DNA of the CDR3: TGCAGTGCCTCCAAGGAGGCGGGCTATGGCTACACCTTC. It codes for CSASKEAGYGYTF. The chain employs TRBV20-1 and TRBJ1-2; D not resolved. CDR3 size: 13 residues. Germline CDR1 reads DFQATT; CDR2 reads SNEGSKA (reference sequence). V gave up 6 bases and J gave up 4 bases, with 15 bases separating them.